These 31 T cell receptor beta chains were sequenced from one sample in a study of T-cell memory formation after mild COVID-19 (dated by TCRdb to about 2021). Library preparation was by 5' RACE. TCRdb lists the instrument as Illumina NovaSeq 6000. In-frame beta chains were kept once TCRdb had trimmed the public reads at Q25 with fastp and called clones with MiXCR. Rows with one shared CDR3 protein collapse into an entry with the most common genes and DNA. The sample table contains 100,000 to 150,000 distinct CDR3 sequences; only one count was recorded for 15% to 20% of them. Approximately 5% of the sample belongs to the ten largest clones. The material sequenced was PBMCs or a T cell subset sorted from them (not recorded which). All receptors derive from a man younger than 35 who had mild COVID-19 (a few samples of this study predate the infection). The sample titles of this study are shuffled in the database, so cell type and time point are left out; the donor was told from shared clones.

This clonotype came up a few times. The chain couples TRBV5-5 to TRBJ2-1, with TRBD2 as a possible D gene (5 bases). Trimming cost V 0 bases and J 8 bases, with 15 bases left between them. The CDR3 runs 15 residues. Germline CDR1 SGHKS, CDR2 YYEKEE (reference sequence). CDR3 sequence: CASSLAGYNRDEQFF. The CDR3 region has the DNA TGTGCCAGCAGCTTGGCGGGGTACAACCGCGATGAGCAGTTCTTC.

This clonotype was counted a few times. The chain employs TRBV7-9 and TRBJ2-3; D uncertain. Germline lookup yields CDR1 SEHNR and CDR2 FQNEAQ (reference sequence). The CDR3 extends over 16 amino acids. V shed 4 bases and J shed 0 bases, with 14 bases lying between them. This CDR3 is CASSSKNSLSTDTQYF. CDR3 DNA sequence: TGTGCCAGCAGCTCCAAAAATTCGCTAAGCACAGATACGCAGTATTTT.

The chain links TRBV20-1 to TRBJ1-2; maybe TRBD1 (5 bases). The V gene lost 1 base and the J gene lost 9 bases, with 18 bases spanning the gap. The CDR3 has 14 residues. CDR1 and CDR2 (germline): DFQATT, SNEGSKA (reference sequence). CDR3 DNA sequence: TGCAGTGCTAGAGTTTATTCCAGGGTGGAGCGCTACACCTTC. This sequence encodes CSARVYSRVERYTF.

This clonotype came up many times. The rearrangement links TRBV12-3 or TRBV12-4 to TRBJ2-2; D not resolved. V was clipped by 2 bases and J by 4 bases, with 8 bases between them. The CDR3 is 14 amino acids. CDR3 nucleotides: TGTGCCAGCAGTTTATGGCAGACCACCGGGGAGCTGTTTTTT. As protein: CASSLWQTTGELFF.

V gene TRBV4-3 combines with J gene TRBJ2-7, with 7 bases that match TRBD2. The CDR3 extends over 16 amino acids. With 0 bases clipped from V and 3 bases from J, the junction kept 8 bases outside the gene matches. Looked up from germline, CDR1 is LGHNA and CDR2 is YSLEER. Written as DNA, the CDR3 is TGCGCCAGCAGCCAAGAATCGGGGGGAAGCTACTACGAGCAGTACGTC. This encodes CASSQESGGSYYEQYV.

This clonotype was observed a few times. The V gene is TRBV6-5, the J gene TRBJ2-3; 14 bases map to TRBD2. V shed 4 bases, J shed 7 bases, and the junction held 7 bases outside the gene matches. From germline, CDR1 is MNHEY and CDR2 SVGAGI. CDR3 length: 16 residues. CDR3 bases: TGTGCCAGCAGTTCAGGCGGGACTAGCGGGGGTTATACGCAGTATTTT. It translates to CASSSGGTSGGYTQYF.

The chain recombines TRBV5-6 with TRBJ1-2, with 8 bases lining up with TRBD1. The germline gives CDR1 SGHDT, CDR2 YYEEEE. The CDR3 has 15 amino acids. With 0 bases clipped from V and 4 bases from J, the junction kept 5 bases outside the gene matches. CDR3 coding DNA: TGTGCCAGCAGCTTGGAGGACAGGGTGGGCTATGGCTACACCTTC. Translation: CASSLEDRVGYGYTF. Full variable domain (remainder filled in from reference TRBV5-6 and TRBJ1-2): DAGVTQSPTHLIKTRGQQVTLRCSPKSGHDTVSWYQQALGQGPQFIFQYYEEEERQRGNFPDRFSGHQFPNYSSELNVNALLLGDSALYLCASSLEDRVGYGYTFGSGTRLTVV.

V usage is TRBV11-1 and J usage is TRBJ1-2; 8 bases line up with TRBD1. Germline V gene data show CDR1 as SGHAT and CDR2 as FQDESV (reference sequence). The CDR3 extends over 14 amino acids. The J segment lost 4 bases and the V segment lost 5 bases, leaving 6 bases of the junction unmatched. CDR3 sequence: CASSPEDRAYGYTF. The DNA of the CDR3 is TGTGCCAGCAGCCCGGAGGACAGGGCCTATGGCTACACCTTC.

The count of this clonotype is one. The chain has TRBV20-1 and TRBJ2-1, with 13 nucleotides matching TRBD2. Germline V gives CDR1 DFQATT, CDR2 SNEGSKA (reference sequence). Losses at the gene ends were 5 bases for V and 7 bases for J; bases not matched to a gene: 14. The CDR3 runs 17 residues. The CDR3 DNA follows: TGCAGTGCTTCCACCGGGACTAGCGGGGCATCAAGGAATGAGCAGTTCTTC. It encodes CSASTGTSGASRNEQFF.

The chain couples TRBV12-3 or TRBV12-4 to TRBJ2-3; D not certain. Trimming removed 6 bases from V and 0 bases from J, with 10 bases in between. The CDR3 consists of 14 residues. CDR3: CASSLSRSTDTQYF. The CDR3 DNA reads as TGTGCCAGCAGCCTTAGCCGAAGCACAGATACGCAGTATTTT.

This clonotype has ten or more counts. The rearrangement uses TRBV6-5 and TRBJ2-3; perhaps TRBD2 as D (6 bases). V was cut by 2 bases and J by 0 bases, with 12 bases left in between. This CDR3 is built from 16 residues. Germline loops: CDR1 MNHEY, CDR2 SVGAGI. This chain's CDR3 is CASSYRRGFSTDTQYF. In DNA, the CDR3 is TGTGCCAGCAGTTACAGACGGGGGTTTAGCACAGATACGCAGTATTTT.

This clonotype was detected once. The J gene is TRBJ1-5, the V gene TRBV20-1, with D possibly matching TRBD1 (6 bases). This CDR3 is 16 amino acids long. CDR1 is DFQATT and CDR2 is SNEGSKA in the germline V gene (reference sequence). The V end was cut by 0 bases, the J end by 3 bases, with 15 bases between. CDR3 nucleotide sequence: TGCAGTGCTAGAGACGCTTCAGGGGCGAACAATCAGCCCCAGCATTTT. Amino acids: CSARDASGANNQPQHF.

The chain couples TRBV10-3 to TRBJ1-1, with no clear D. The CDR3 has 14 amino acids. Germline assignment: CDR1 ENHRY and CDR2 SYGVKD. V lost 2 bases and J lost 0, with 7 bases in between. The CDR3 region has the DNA TGTGCCATCAGTGAGACCAGGTTGAACACTGAAGCTTTCTTT. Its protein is CAISETRLNTEAFF.

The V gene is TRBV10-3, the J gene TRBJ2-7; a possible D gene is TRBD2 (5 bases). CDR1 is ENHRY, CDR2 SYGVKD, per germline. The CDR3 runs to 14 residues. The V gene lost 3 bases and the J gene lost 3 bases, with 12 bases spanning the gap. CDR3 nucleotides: TGTGCCATCAGTGACTCGGACGGAGGCTACGAGCAGTACTTC. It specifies CAISDSDGGYEQYF.

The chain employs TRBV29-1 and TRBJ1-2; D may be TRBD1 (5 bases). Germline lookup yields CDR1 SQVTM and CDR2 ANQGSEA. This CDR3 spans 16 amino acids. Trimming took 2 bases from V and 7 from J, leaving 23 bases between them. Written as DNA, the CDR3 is TGCAGCGTTGAATATACAGCAGGACACTACCCCCCTGGCTACACCTTC. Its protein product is CSVEYTAGHYPPGYTF.

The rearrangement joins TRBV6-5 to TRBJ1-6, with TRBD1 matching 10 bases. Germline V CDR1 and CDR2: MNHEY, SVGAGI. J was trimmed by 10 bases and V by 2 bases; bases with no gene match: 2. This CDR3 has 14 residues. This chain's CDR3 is CASSYGDRGSPLHF. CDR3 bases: TGTGCCAGCAGTTACGGGGACAGGGGCTCACCCCTCCACTTT.

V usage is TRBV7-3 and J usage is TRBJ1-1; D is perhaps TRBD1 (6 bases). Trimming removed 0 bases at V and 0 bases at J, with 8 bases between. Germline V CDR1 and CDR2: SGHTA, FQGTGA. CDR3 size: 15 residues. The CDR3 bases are TGTGCCAGCAGCTTAACCCAGGGGATGAACACTGAAGCTTTCTTT. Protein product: CASSLTQGMNTEAFF.

The CDR3 region is CAISEVGDKETQYF. CDR3 sequence (DNA): TGTGCCATCAGTGAGGTTGGTGATAAAGAGACCCAGTACTTC. This chain links TRBV10-3 with TRBJ2-5; D gene unclear. This CDR3 has 14 residues. Germline V gene lookup returns CDR1 ENHRY and CDR2 SYGVKD. V dropped 2 bases and J dropped 3 bases, with 10 bases sitting between them.

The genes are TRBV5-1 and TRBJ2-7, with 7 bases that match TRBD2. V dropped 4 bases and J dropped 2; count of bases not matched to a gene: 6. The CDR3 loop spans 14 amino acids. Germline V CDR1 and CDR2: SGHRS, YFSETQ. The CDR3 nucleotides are TGCGCCAGCAGCGACAGCGGGGACGCCTACGAGCAGTACTTC. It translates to CASSDSGDAYEQYF. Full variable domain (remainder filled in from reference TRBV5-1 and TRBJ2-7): KAGVTQTPRYLIKTRGQQVTLSCSPISGHRSVSWYQQTPGQGLQFLFEYFSETQRNKGNFPGRFSGRQFSNSRSEMNVSTLELGDSALYLCASSDSGDAYEQYFGPGTRLTVT.

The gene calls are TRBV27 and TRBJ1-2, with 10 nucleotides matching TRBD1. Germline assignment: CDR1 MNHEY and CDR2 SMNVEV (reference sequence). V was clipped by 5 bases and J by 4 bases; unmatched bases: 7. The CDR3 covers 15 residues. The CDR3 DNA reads TGTGCCAGCAGTACGCCGGGACAGGGGATCTATGGCTACACCTTC. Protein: CASSTPGQGIYGYTF.

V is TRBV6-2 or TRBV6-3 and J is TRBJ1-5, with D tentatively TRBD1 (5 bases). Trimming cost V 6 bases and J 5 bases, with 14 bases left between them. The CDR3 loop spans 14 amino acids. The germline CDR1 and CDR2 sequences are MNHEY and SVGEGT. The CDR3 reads CASRGGGDYQPQHF. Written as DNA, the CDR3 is TGTGCCAGCAGAGGCGGGGGGGACTATCAGCCCCAGCATTTT.

The CDR3 region has the DNA TGCGCCAGCAGCTCCAGCACCTCTGGGGCCAACGTCCTGACTTTC. Protein: CASSSSTSGANVLTF. The chain links TRBV5-1 to TRBJ2-6; no clear D. The V end was cut by 3 bases, the J end by 0 bases, with 7 bases between. This CDR3 is 15 amino acids long. CDR1 is SGHRS, CDR2 YFSETQ, per germline.

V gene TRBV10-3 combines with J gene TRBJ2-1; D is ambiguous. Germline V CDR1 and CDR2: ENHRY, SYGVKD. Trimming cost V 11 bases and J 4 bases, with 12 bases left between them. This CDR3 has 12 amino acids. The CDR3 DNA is TGTGCCTCTAAGGACGGGTACAATGAGCAGTTCTTC. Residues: CASKDGYNEQFF.

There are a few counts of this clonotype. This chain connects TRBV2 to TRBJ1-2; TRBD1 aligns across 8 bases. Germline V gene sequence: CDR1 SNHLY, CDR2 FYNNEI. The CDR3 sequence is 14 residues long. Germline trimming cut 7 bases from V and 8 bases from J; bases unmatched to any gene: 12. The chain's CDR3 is CASNPRPGGDGYTF. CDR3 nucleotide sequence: TGTGCCAGCAACCCACGGCCAGGGGGCGACGGCTACACCTTC.

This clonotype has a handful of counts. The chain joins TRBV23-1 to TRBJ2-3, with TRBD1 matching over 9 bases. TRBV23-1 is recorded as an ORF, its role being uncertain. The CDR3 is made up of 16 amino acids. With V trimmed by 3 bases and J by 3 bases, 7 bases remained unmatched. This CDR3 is CASSQDRGRFTDTQYF. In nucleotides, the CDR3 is TGCGCCAGCAGTCAGGACAGGGGAAGGTTTACAGATACGCAGTATTTT.

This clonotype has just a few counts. CDR3 amino acids: CASSLIPSSYEQYF. CDR3 in DNA: TGCGCCAGCAGCTTGATCCCCAGCTCCTACGAGCAGTACTTC. This chain uses TRBV5-1 with TRBJ2-7; no definite D call. Trimming removed 1 base at V and 0 bases at J, with 8 bases between. The germline V gene has CDR1 SGHRS and CDR2 YFSETQ. There are 14 residues in the CDR3.

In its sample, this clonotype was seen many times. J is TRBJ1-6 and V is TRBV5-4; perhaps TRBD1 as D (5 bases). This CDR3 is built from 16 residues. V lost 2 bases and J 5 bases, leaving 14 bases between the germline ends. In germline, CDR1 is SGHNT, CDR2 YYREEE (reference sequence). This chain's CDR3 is CASSLFGARNNSPLHF. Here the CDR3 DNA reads TGTGCCAGCAGCTTATTTGGGGCCCGGAATAATTCACCCCTCCACTTT.

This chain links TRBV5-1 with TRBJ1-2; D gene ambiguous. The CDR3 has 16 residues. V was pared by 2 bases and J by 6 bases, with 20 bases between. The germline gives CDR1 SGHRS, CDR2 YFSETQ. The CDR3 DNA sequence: TGCGCCAGCAGCTTTTCAGGTATCGGCGGCGCTAATGGCTACACCTTC. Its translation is CASSFSGIGGANGYTF.

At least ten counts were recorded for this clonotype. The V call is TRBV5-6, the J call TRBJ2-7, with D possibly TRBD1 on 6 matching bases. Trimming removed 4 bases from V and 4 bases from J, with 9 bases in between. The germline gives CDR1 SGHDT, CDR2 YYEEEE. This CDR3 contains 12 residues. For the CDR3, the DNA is TGTGCCAGCAGCGCAGGGGAGTACGAGCAGTACGTC. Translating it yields CASSAGEYEQYV.

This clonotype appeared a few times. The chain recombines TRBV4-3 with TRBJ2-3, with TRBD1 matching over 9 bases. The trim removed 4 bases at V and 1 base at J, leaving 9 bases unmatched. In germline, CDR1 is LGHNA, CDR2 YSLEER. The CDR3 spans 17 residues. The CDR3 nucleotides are TGCGCCAGCAGCCGTATCCGGGACAGGGAAGGCACAGATACGCAGTATTTT. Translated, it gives CASSRIRDREGTDTQYF.

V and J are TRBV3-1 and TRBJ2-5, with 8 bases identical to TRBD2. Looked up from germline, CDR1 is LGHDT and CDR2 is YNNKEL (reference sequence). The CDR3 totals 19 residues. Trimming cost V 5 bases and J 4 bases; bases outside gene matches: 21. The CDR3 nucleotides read TGTGCCAGCAGCACCCGTATTCGCGCGGGGGGTGTAGGTCGAGAGACCCAGTACTTC. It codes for CASSTRIRAGGVGRETQYF.